Listed below are T cell receptor beta chains from one sample, sequenced in a study of tumor-infiltrating lymphocytes in primary liver carcinoma. One entry per CDR3 protein, called by TCRdb with MiXCR from the multiplex PCR reads. This table has about 100,000 distinct CDR3 sequences, 69% appearing once. Sequencing input: liver tumor tissue from sampling region 5. These receptors all come from a woman between 55 and 75 years old with primary liver carcinoma and hepatitis B virus infection. The CDR3 runs from the conserved cysteine through the conserved F or W. Each record gives: CDR3 DNA, CDR3 protein, J gene, D gene, clone size, V gene. D genes are given only for firm matches. Clone size appears in some rows only: once, few, many, or a class for an expanded clone.

DNA: TGCATCGAGGGGGTTTCTAGCACAGATACACAGTATTTT
CDR3: CIEGVSSTDTQYF
J: TRBJ2-3
D: -
size: -
V: TRBV29-1

DNA: TGTGCCAGCGCGCGAACGGCAGGGGTCAACGATGAGCAGTTCTTC
CDR3: CASARTAGVNDEQFF
J: TRBJ2-1
D: -
size: many
V: TRBV6-4

DNA: TGTGCCAGCAACTTATCCACGGGACAGGGAACAACTAATGAAAAACTGTTTTTT
CDR3: CASNLSTGQGTTNEKLFF
J: TRBJ1-4
D: TRBD1
size: -
V: TRBV7-9

DNA: TGTGCCAGCAGCTTAACCCACGGACAGGGGTGGGGTGAGCAGTTCTTC
CDR3: CASSLTHGQGWGEQFF
J: TRBJ2-1
D: TRBD1
size: -
V: TRBV11-2

DNA: TGTGCCAGCAGTTCTACAGAGTCACCAGCGACTAATGAAAAACTGTTTTTT
CDR3: CASSSTESPATNEKLFF
J: TRBJ1-4
D: -
size: -
V: TRBV6-5

DNA: TGTGTCAGCACTTACTCACAGGGGGGCGGCTACACCTTC
CDR3: CVSTYSQGGGYTF
J: TRBJ1-2
D: TRBD1
size: -
V: TRBV6-6

DNA: TGCGCCAGCAGCGACCGGGGGACTAGCGGGAGGTTGGTCAATGAGCAGTTCTTC
CDR3: CASSDRGTSGRLVNEQFF
J: TRBJ2-1
D: TRBD2
size: -
V: TRBV5-1

DNA: TGTGCCAGTAGCCCAACCGCTAGCGGGGGCTACGAGCGGTACTTC
CDR3: CASSPTASGGYERYF
J: TRBJ2-7
D: TRBD2
size: -
V: TRBV6-2/TRBV6-3

DNA: TGTGCCAGCGGCTCTGGGGCCAACGTCCTGACTTTC
CDR3: CASGSGANVLTF
J: TRBJ2-6
D: -
size: -
V: TRBV3-1

DNA: TGTGCGAGCAGCTTAACTAGCGGGGGCGAGCAGTACTTT
CDR3: CASSLTSGGEQYF
J: TRBJ2-7
D: TRBD2
size: -
V: TRBV11-2

DNA: TGCGCCAACGGCCAAGTGGGGGGATCGGGCGGGGAGCTGTTTTTT
CDR3: CANGQVGGSGGELFF
J: TRBJ2-2
D: -
size: -
V: TRBV4-1

DNA: TGTGCCGGCACCGGCCGGGGGAAGGATACGCGGTATTTT
CDR3: CAGTGRGKDTRYF
J: TRBJ2-3
D: -
size: -
V: TRBV6-6

DNA: TGTGCCAGCAGCTTAGATGTCCCGACTGAGCAGTTCTTC
CDR3: CASSLDVPTEQFF
J: TRBJ2-1
D: -
size: medium-sized
V: TRBV11-3

DNA: TGTGCCAGTAGTATATTGGAGGGGGGTTACAATGAGCAGTTCTTC
CDR3: CASSILEGGYNEQFF
J: TRBJ2-1
D: -
size: -
V: TRBV19

DNA: TGTGCCAGCGGCTTACGACCAGGACAGAGATTCTACAATGAGCAGTCCTTC
CDR3: CASGLRPGQRFYNEQSF
J: TRBJ2-1
D: -
size: -
V: TRBV11-2

DNA: TGTGCCAGCAGGCAACAGGGGCCCGGAAATGAAAAACTGTTTTTT
CDR3: CASRQQGPGNEKLFF
J: TRBJ1-4
D: TRBD1
size: many
V: TRBV12-3/TRBV12-4

DNA: TGTGCTAGCAGTTTTAGCGGGACCAGCTCCTACAAGCAGTACTTC
CDR3: CASSFSGTSSYKQYF
J: TRBJ2-7
D: TRBD2
size: -
V: TRBV5-5

DNA: -
CDR3: CVGSGSDGLLYEHYF
J: TRBJ2-7
D: -
size: -
V: TRBV6-2/TRBV6-3

DNA: TGTGCCAGCAGCTTAGGGTTCGGTGGGTTCTCCTACAATGAGCAGTTCTTC
CDR3: CASSLGFGGFSYNEQFF
J: TRBJ2-1
D: -
size: -
V: TRBV11-3

DNA: TGTGCCAGCAGTGGTACTAGCTACGTGCAGTACTTC
CDR3: CASSGTSYVQYF
J: TRBJ2-7
D: -
size: -
V: TRBV28

DNA: TGCAGCGCCACTAGCGGGTTGGGGGATACGCAGTATTTT
CDR3: CSATSGLGDTQYF
J: TRBJ2-3
D: TRBD2
size: many
V: TRBV29-1

DNA: TGTGCCAGCAGTTTGTACGGCCCGGGGACCCAGTACTTC
CDR3: CASSLYGPGTQYF
J: TRBJ2-5
D: -
size: many
V: TRBV6-2/TRBV6-3

DNA: TGCATCTTTGAAAGGGACAGGGACTACACCTTC
CDR3: CIFERDRDYTF
J: TRBJ1-2
D: TRBD1
size: -
V: TRBV29-1

DNA: TGTGCCAGCAACTTAGGGGGCGCGTTGGTCCCCTACGAGCAGTACTTC
CDR3: CASNLGGALVPYEQYF
J: TRBJ2-7
D: TRBD1
size: -
V: TRBV7-9

DNA: TGTGCCAGCAGCAATGGTGCACTGGGGACGGGGATAACTAATGAAAAACTGTTTTTT
CDR3: CASSNGALGTGITNEKLFF
J: TRBJ1-4
D: -
size: once
V: TRBV6-6

DNA: TGTGCCAGCAGTTCAGCCTCCTACGAGCAGTACTTC
CDR3: CASSSASYEQYF
J: TRBJ2-7
D: -
size: many
V: TRBV25-1

DNA: TGTGCCAGCAGTTTCCGACTAGGGAGCTCCTACAATGAGCAGTTCTTC
CDR3: CASSFRLGSSYNEQFF
J: TRBJ2-1
D: -
size: many
V: TRBV6-5

DNA: TGTGCCAGAAGCCAGGGCACAGGGGGCACGGTAGAGACCCAGTACTTC
CDR3: CARSQGTGGTVETQYF
J: TRBJ2-5
D: TRBD1
size: once
V: TRBV6-6

DNA: TGTGCCAGCAGCCCAACCCCTAGCGGGGGCTACGAGCAGTACTTC
CDR3: CASSPTPSGGYEQYF
J: TRBJ2-7
D: TRBD2
size: many
V: TRBV6-2/TRBV6-3

DNA: TGTGCCAGCAGCCAAGACTGGCGGCGCACAGATACGCAGTATTTT
CDR3: CASSQDWRRTDTQYF
J: TRBJ2-3
D: -
size: many
V: TRBV4-2

DNA: TGTGCCAGCAGTCTATCTTGGGGCCAGTGGGTCTGCGAGCAGTACTTC
CDR3: CASSLSWGQWVCEQYF
J: TRBJ2-7
D: -
size: -
V: TRBV28

DNA: TGCGCCAGCTGTATCGGGACGAGCTCCTACAATGAGCAGTTCTTT
CDR3: CASCIGTSSYNEQFF
J: TRBJ2-1
D: -
size: -
V: TRBV5-1

DNA: TGCGCCAGCAGCCGCCACCCCCGACAGACCCATGGGAATGAGCAGTTCTTC
CDR3: CASSRHPRQTHGNEQFF
J: TRBJ2-1
D: -
size: once
V: TRBV4-1

DNA: TGCAGCGCAACAGGGTCAGGCACAGATACGCAGTATTTT
CDR3: CSATGSGTDTQYF
J: TRBJ2-3
D: -
size: many
V: TRBV29-1

DNA: TGCAGCGTCGAAATGGGACTAGCGGGAGGAACCGGCTCCTACAATGAGCAGTTCTTC
CDR3: CSVEMGLAGGTGSYNEQFF
J: TRBJ2-1
D: TRBD2
size: many
V: TRBV29-1

DNA: TGTACCAGCAGCTGGAACCCGGGACAGGGGGGCCGTTACGAGCAGTACTTC
CDR3: CTSSWNPGQGGRYEQYF
J: TRBJ2-7
D: TRBD1
size: -
V: TRBV11-2

DNA: TGTGCCAGCAGCCCCCCTGGATCGAACCAAGAGACCCAGTACTTC
CDR3: CASSPPGSNQETQYF
J: TRBJ2-5
D: -
size: many
V: TRBV6-6

DNA: TGCGCCAGCAGCTTAGAGGGCACCTTCTATGAAAGCTACACCTTC
CDR3: CASSLEGTFYESYTF
J: TRBJ1-2
D: -
size: -
V: TRBV11-2

DNA: TGTGCCAGCACAGGCCCCCATATAGCGGGAAATGAGCAGTACTTC
CDR3: CASTGPHIAGNEQYF
J: TRBJ2-7
D: TRBD2
size: once
V: TRBV11-1

DNA: TGTGCCAGCAGTTGGACGTCCTATAATTCACTCCTCCACTTT
CDR3: CASSWTSYNSLLHF
J: TRBJ1-6
D: -
size: -
V: TRBV6-2/TRBV6-3

DNA: TGTGCCTACAGCTTAGGCCGGGGGGAGTGGGGTGTCGATGAGCAGTTCTTC
CDR3: CAYSLGRGEWGVDEQFF
J: TRBJ2-1
D: TRBD2
size: -
V: TRBV11-3

DNA: TGTGCCAGCAGCTCGACAGGGGAGGAGGGAAACACCATATATTTT
CDR3: CASSSTGEEGNTIYF
J: TRBJ1-3
D: TRBD1
size: medium-sized
V: TRBV11-2

DNA: TGCGCCAGCAGCATCAGGGGTCCTCCAGAGACCCAGTACTTC
CDR3: CASSIRGPPETQYF
J: TRBJ2-5
D: -
size: few
V: TRBV5-1

DNA: TGTGCCAGCAGCCCCCCCCGAGACCGGGACAGGAGATACTCTGGGGCCAACGTCCTGACTTTC
CDR3: CASSPPRDRDRRYSGANVLTF
J: TRBJ2-6
D: TRBD1
size: many
V: TRBV13

DNA: TGTGCCAACAGTCTGACTGTTTACACTGAAGCTTTCTTT
CDR3: CANSLTVYTEAFF
J: TRBJ1-1
D: -
size: -
V: TRBV11-2

DNA: TGCAGTGTTGTCTCCTCCCCGGGACAGGGTGCCTACGAGCAGTACTTC
CDR3: CSVVSSPGQGAYEQYF
J: TRBJ2-7
D: TRBD1
size: -
V: TRBV29-1

DNA: TGTGCCAGCAGAGAAGGGTCAGCTAGTTACTATGGCTACACCTTT
CDR3: CASREGSASYYGYTF
J: TRBJ1-2
D: -
size: -
V: TRBV28

DNA: TGTGACAGCAGTATAGAAGGGGAAGGGGTCGATACGCAGTATTTT
CDR3: CDSSIEGEGVDTQYF
J: TRBJ2-3
D: -
size: -
V: TRBV28

DNA: TGTGCCATCAGCTTAGACTGGGCTAACTATGGCTACACCTTC
CDR3: CAISLDWANYGYTF
J: TRBJ1-2
D: -
size: -
V: TRBV11-2

DNA: TGTGCCAGCAGTGTACCCGGGGGGGGTCTCACTGAAGCTTCCTTT
CDR3: CASSVPGGGLTEASF
J: TRBJ1-1
D: -
size: -
V: TRBV12-3/TRBV12-4

DNA: TGTGCCAGCAGGGCGGAACGGTTACGCACAGATACGCAGTATTTT
CDR3: CASRAERLRTDTQYF
J: TRBJ2-3
D: -
size: few
V: TRBV28

DNA: TGTGCCGGCAGGCCGACGGCATCTAGCGCAGATACGCAGTATTTT
CDR3: CAGRPTASSADTQYF
J: TRBJ2-3
D: -
size: -
V: TRBV11-2

DNA: TGTGCCAGCAGTTTAGCGCTAGCACACAATGAGCAGTTCTTC
CDR3: CASSLALAHNEQFF
J: TRBJ2-1
D: -
size: many
V: TRBV12-3/TRBV12-4

DNA: TGTGCCAGCAGCTTGGGGGACACAGCCTACAATGAGCAGTTCTTC
CDR3: CASSLGDTAYNEQFF
J: TRBJ2-1
D: -
size: medium-sized
V: TRBV11-3

DNA: TGTGCCAGCAGCTTAGGGGAGGTAGATGAGCAGTTCTTC
CDR3: CASSLGEVDEQFF
J: TRBJ2-1
D: -
size: medium-sized
V: TRBV11-3

DNA: TGTGCCAGCACTCGGGACTGGGGGCTTGTTAACTATGGCCACACCTTC
CDR3: CASTRDWGLVNYGHTF
J: TRBJ1-2
D: -
size: -
V: TRBV6-5

DNA: TGTGCCTGGAGTCTTGATGGGGTACAGAGAGACTACACCTTC
CDR3: CAWSLDGVQRDYTF
J: TRBJ1-2
D: -
size: -
V: TRBV30

DNA: TGTGGCAGCACCATGCAGGGCTACTACGAGCAGCACTTC
CDR3: CGSTMQGYYEQHF
J: TRBJ2-7
D: -
size: -
V: TRBV12-3/TRBV12-4

DNA: TGTGCCAGCAGCTTAGGGGACAGGGTAAGGAAGCAGTACTTC
CDR3: CASSLGDRVRKQYF
J: TRBJ2-7
D: TRBD1
size: many
V: TRBV5-4